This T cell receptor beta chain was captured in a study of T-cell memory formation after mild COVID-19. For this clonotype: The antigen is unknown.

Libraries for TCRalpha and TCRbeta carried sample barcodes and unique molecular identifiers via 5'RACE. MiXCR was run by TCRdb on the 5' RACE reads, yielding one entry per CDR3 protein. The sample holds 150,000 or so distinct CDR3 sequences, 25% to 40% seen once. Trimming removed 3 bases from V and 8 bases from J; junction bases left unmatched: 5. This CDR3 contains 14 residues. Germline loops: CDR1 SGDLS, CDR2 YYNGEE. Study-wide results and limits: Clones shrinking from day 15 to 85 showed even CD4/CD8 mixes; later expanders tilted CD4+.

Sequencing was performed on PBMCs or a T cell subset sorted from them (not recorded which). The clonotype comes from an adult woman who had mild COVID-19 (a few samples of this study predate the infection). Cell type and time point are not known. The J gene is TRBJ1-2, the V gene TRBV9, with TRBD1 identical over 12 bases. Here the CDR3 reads CASSEGQGAEGYTF. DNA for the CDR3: TGTGCCAGCAGCGAGGGACAGGGGGCCGAGGGCTACACCTTC. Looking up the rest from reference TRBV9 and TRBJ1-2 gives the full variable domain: DSGVTQTPKHLITATGQRVTLRCSPRSGDLSVYWYQQSLDQGLQFLIQYYNGEERAKGNILERFSAQQFPDLHSELNLSSLELGDSALYFCASSEGQGAEGYTFGSGTRLTVV.